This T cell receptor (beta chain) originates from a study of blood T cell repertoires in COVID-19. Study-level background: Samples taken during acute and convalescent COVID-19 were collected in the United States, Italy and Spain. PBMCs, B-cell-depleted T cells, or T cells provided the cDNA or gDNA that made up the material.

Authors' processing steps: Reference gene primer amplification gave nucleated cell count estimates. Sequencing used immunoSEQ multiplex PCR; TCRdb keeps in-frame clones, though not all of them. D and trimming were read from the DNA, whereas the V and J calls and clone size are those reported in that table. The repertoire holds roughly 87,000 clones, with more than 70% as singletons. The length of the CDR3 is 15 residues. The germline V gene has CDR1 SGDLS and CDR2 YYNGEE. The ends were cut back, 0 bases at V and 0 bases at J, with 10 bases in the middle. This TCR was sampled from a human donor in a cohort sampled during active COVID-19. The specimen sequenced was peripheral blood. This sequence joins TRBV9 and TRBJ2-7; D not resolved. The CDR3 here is CASSVGSGPSYEQYF. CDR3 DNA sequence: TGTGCCAGCAGCGTAGGATCAGGCCCCTCCTACGAGCAGTACTTC.